This T cell receptor (beta chain) was captured by sequencing in a study of CD4 T cells in relation to SARS-CoV-2 and coronaviruses. The CDR3 consists of 16 residues. Unmatched junction bases numbered 5, after V lost 5 bases and J lost 0 bases. Germline loops: CDR1 SGHNT, CDR2 YENEEA. About this clone: The target antigen is unknown.

The table came from immunoSEQ multiplex PCR; TCRdb's copy has only in-frame clones and leaves some out. The table has tens of thousands of clones, 75% to 90% seen once. The specimen sequenced was naive CD4+ T cells from PBMCs, cultured in vitro. Subset specified: naive CD4+ T cells isolated by negative enrichment. The chain has TRBV11-3 and TRBJ2-1; 9 bases are a match to TRBD1. This TCR derives from an adult with COVID-19. CDR3 sequence reads: CASSGGGQGSYNEQFF. CDR3 nucleotides: TGTGCCAGCAGCGGGGGGGGACAGGGCTCCTACAATGAGCAGTTCTTC. The full variable domain, completed using reference TRBV11-3 and TRBJ2-1, is EAGVVQSPRYKIIEKKQPVAFWCNPISGHNTLYWYLQNLGQGPELLIRYENEEAVDDSQLPKDRFSAERLKGVDSTLKIQPAELGDSAVYLCASSGGGQGSYNEQFFGPGTRLTVL.